This T cell receptor (beta chain) is drawn from a study of cytomegalovirus exposure and HLA in healthy donors. Notes on the study in general: The Asian-associated ancestry cluster reportedly had fewer N-insertions than the 666-donor mean in a later analysis. The listing of approximately 160 TCR beta chains classed them as cytomegalovirus-associated. V segments that were indistinguishable, TRBV6-2 and TRBV6-3 among them, were omitted from analysis.

The primer mix had 60 Vbeta and 13 Jbeta primers. Measured with immunoSEQ multiplex PCR; TCRdb has only the in-frame clones, and not every one. The sample consists of about 140,000 clones, approximately 77% of them appearing once. V lost 6 bases to trimming and J lost 3 bases; unmatched junction nucleotides: 10. Germline V lookup: CDR1 SQVTM, CDR2 ANQGSEA. This CDR3 comprises 14 residues. As concerns this clone: The antigen is not known.

The clonotype originates from a woman between 40 and 55 years old in good health and CMV-seronegative. Sequencing was done on a sample of PBMCs. The chain is built from TRBV29-1 and TRBJ1-2; TRBD1 matches 7 bases. Here the CDR3 reads CSVASTGQDYGYTF. Here the CDR3 DNA reads TGCAGCGTCGCGTCGACAGGGCAGGACTATGGCTACACCTTC. Based on the CDR3 plus reference TRBV29-1 and TRBJ1-2, the full variable domain is SAVISQKPSRDICQRGTSLTIQCQVDSQVTMMFWYRQQPGQSLTLIATANQGSEATYESGFVIDKFPISRPNLTFSTLTVSNMSPEDSSIYLCSVASTGQDYGYTFGSGTRLTVV.